A single sample is the source of the 29 T cell receptor beta chains below, sequenced in a study of shared clonotypes between healthy human individuals. TCRdb keeps only in-frame clones here, not all; method: immunoSEQ multiplex PCR. The sample has a few million clones, more than 80% seen once. The sequencing input was naive CD4+ T cells sorted from blood. The sample's subset: CD45RA+ positively selected. Every receptor here comes from a young man in good health.

The CDR3 spells CASTPSTTAEAFF. As DNA, the CDR3 is TGTGCCAGCACACCGTCCACAACGGCTGAAGCTTTCTTT. The chain employs TRBV5-6 and TRBJ1-1; D call uncertain. The CDR3 loop spans 13 amino acids. V gave up 6 bases and J gave up 6 bases, with 15 bases separating them. Germline CDR1 reads SGHDT; CDR2 reads YYEEEE.

This chain joins TRBV7-2 and TRBJ1-1, with TRBD1 matching 12 bases. This CDR3 has 17 amino acids. CDR1 is SGHTA, CDR2 FQGNSA, per germline. Trimming cost V 2 bases and J 5 bases; bases outside gene matches: 9. The CDR3 loop is CASSLPGQGARRTEAFF. CDR3 coding DNA: TGTGCCAGCAGCTTACCGGGACAGGGGGCGCGTCGAACTGAAGCTTTCTTT.

This clone was found once. The chain employs TRBV7-3 and TRBJ2-1; TRBD2 is a possible D gene (6 bases). The CDR3 consists of 13 residues. V lost 5 bases and J lost 9, with 14 bases in between. Germline assignment: CDR1 SGHTA and CDR2 FQGTGA. The chain's CDR3 is CASSTRRDGEQFF. The CDR3 DNA reads TGTGCCAGCAGCACACGGAGGGACGGTGAGCAGTTCTTC.

J is TRBJ1-2 and V is TRBV5-4; the D gene is possibly TRBD1 (5 bases). Germline CDR1 reads SGHNT; CDR2 reads YYREEE (reference sequence). This CDR3 comprises 14 residues. V lost 2 bases and J lost 8, with 16 bases in between. In nucleotides, the CDR3 is TGTGCCAGCAGCTTAGATTTGCGAGGGGAAGGCTACACCTTC. Its translation: CASSLDLRGEGYTF.

The V call is TRBV6-1, the J call TRBJ2-5; a weak D match, TRBD1 (6 bases). This CDR3 spans 14 amino acids. The germline V gene has CDR1 MNHNS and CDR2 SASEGT. Between the trimmed V and J ends, which lost 6 bases and 2 bases, there was a span of 13 bases. The CDR3 spells CASRLGQKQETQYF. CDR3 DNA: TGTGCCAGCAGACTAGGACAGAAACAAGAGACCCAGTACTTC.

This sequence joins TRBV29-1 and TRBJ2-1; TRBD2 might be the D (8 bases). This CDR3 comprises 14 residues. Trimming pared 7 bases from V and 7 bases from J, leaving 20 bases between. Germline V gene lookup returns CDR1 SQVTM and CDR2 ANQGSEA. In DNA, the CDR3 is TGCAGCGCCCCGGGAGGGGGCAAACGTAATGAGCAGTTCTTC. Translating gives CSAPGGGKRNEQFF.

The chain links TRBV29-1 to TRBJ2-5; 8 nucleotides align to TRBD1. There are 17 residues in the CDR3. Losses at the gene ends were 4 bases for V and 0 bases for J; bases not matched to a gene: 13. Germline V gene sequence: CDR1 SQVTM, CDR2 ANQGSEA. The CDR3 bases are TGCAGCGTTGTACCGGACAGGGACTCTTTGTACCAAGAGACCCAGTACTTC. This gives the protein CSVVPDRDSLYQETQYF.

A word on this clone: The same CDR3 is also encoded by other DNA sequences in this sample. The chain links TRBV7-2 to TRBJ2-7; D gene unclear. With 1 base removed from V and 1 base from J, the gap between germline ends came to 8 bases. The CDR3 totals 14 residues. CDR1 SGHTA and CDR2 FQGNSA come from the germline V gene. In DNA, the CDR3 is TGTGCCAGCAGCTTAGTTGGAGCTTCCTACGAGCAGTACTTC. The encoded protein is CASSLVGASYEQYF. Looking up the rest from reference TRBV7-2 and TRBJ2-7 gives the full variable domain: GAGVSQSPSNKVTEKGKDVELRCDPISGHTALYWYRQSLGQGLEFLIYFQGNSAPDKSGLPSDRFSAERTGGSVSTLTIQRTQQEDSAVYLCASSLVGASYEQYFGPGTRLTVT.

This clone has a handful of counts. Other DNA sequences of this sample code for an identical CDR3. V and J are TRBV30 and TRBJ1-2, with TRBD1 matching over 8 bases. V lost 2 bases, J lost 4 bases, and 3 bases stayed unmatched. Germline loops: CDR1 GTSNPN, CDR2 SVGIG (reference sequence). The CDR3 extends over 13 amino acids. The CDR3: CAWSTGTGYGYTF. CDR3 nucleotide sequence: TGTGCCTGGAGTACGGGGACAGGCTATGGCTACACCTTC.

V is TRBV6-5 and J is TRBJ1-6; 7 positions match TRBD1. Per germline, CDR1 MNHEY and CDR2 SVGAGI. J lost 10 bases, V lost 0 bases, and 3 bases had no gene match. This CDR3 is 14 amino acids long. The CDR3 reads CASSYSTGKSPLHF. CDR3 nucleotides: TGTGCCAGCAGTTACTCGACAGGGAAATCACCCCTCCACTTT.

The rearrangement links TRBV19 to TRBJ1-6, with D perhaps TRBD1 (5 bases). V was trimmed by 4 bases and J by 10 bases, leaving 14 bases between them. CDR3 length: 14 amino acids. Germline-derived CDR1 and CDR2 are LNHDA and SQIVND (reference sequence). DNA of the CDR3: TGTGCCAGTAGTAATACCGGGACGGTATCACCCCTCCACTTT. It specifies CASSNTGTVSPLHF.

In the case of this clone: Other DNA sequences in the same sample also yield this CDR3. The chain carries TRBV20-1 and TRBJ2-5; the D is unclear. Between the trimmed V and J ends, which lost 3 bases and 0 bases, there was a span of 2 bases. The germline V gene encodes CDR1 DFQATT and CDR2 SNEGSKA (reference sequence). The length of the CDR3 is 11 residues. This CDR3 reads CSARNQETQYF. The CDR3 nucleotides read TGCAGTGCTAGGAACCAAGAGACCCAGTACTTC.

CDR3: CASSIGGGRDEQYF. DNA of the CDR3: TGTGCCAGTAGTATAGGTGGGGGCCGGGACGAGCAGTACTTC. The genes are TRBV19 and TRBJ2-7; TRBD1 might be the D (6 bases). The germline V gene encodes CDR1 LNHDA and CDR2 SQIVND (reference sequence). The CDR3 length is 14 residues. The germline V and J ends were trimmed by 1 base and 5 bases, with 12 bases remaining between them.

The chain carries TRBV7-2 and TRBJ2-5; 9 bases match TRBD2. Germline loops: CDR1 SGHTA, CDR2 FQGNSA. The V segment lost 5 bases and the J segment 0 bases; nucleotides outside the gene matches: 10. The CDR3 consists of 17 residues. CDR3 in amino acids: CASSNNKRGAYQETQYF. Here the CDR3 DNA reads TGTGCCAGCAGCAATAATAAGCGGGGGGCCTACCAAGAGACCCAGTACTTC.

Points on this clone: Other DNA sequences of this sample code for an identical CDR3. The V and J genes are TRBV5-1 and TRBJ1-4; 9 positions match TRBD1. V was pared by 4 bases and J by 8 bases, with 6 bases of the junction left unmatched. The CDR3 covers 14 residues. Per germline, CDR1 SGHRS and CDR2 YFSETQ. The CDR3 is CASSLGQGGEKLFF. DNA for the CDR3: TGCGCCAGCAGCCTGGGACAGGGCGGCGAAAAACTGTTTTTT.

V and J are TRBV25-1 and TRBJ2-5; the D call may be TRBD1 or TRBD2 (5 bases each). The CDR3 covers 13 residues. V was clipped by 3 bases and J by 7 bases, with 12 bases between them. Germline V gives CDR1 MGHDK, CDR2 SYGVNS. CDR3 nucleotide sequence: TGTGCCAGCAGTGACAGTGGGACCGCGACCCAGTACTTC. This sequence encodes CASSDSGTATQYF.

The sample holds one count of this clone. V usage is TRBV28 and J usage is TRBJ1-1; D call uncertain. CDR1 MDHEN and CDR2 SYDVKM come from the germline V gene. The CDR3 is 14 amino acids. Trimming removed 7 bases from V and 1 base from J, with 13 bases in between. The CDR3: CASIGGKPNTEAFF. CDR3 DNA: TGTGCCAGCATTGGAGGCAAACCGAACACTGAAGCTTTCTTT.

The J gene is TRBJ2-5, the V gene TRBV5-7; D uncertain. TRBV5-7 is filed as an ORF, its function uncertain. The V and J ends lost 1 base and 3 bases respectively, with 4 bases between them. The CDR3 is made up of 12 amino acids. The CDR3 DNA sequence: TGTGCCAGCAGCTTGCACAAAGAGACCCAGTACTTC. Protein: CASSLHKETQYF.

This clone was counted a few times. The genes are TRBV5-1 and TRBJ2-1; D is uncertain. The CDR3 has 13 amino acids. The ends were cut back, 4 bases at V and 0 bases at J, with 5 bases in the middle. The V gene's germline CDR1 is SGHRS and CDR2 YFSETQ. The CDR3 loop is CASSPSSYNEQFF. The CDR3 DNA sequence: TGCGCCAGCAGCCCTAGCTCCTACAATGAGCAGTTCTTC.

The chain is built from TRBV4-1 and TRBJ2-2; D gene ambiguous. Germline CDR1 MGHRA, CDR2 YSYEKL. The germline V and J ends were trimmed by 2 bases and 4 bases, with 8 bases remaining between them. This CDR3 region has 14 residues. This chain's CDR3 is CASSQLGLTGELFF. The CDR3 DNA reads TGCGCCAGCAGCCAATTAGGGCTCACCGGGGAGCTGTTTTTT.

About this clone itself: This sample also contains other DNA sequences that code for the same CDR3. The chain combines TRBV6-5 with TRBJ2-1; 8 bases align to TRBD2. The CDR3 has 15 amino acids. Germline values: CDR1 MNHEY, CDR2 SVGAGI. V shed 6 bases, J shed 0 bases, and the junction held 4 bases outside the gene matches. The CDR3 is CASSLSGSSYNEQFF. Written as DNA, the CDR3 is TGTGCCAGCAGCCTCAGCGGGAGCTCCTACAATGAGCAGTTCTTC.

This clone appeared a few times. This chain joins TRBV5-1 and TRBJ1-2; possibly TRBD1 for D (5 bases). The CDR3 is made up of 14 amino acids. The germline CDR1 and CDR2 sequences are SGHRS and YFSETQ. V was cut by 0 bases and J by 8 bases, with 14 bases left in between. CDR3 sequence reads: CASSLEVHWDGYTF. For the CDR3, the DNA is TGCGCCAGCAGCTTGGAAGTCCACTGGGACGGCTACACCTTC. Combining the CDR3 with reference TRBV5-1 and TRBJ1-2 gives the whole variable domain KAGVTQTPRYLIKTRGQQVTLSCSPISGHRSVSWYQQTPGQGLQFLFEYFSETQRNKGNFPGRFSGRQFSNSRSEMNVSTLELGDSALYLCASSLEVHWDGYTFGSGTRLTVV.

This chain joins TRBV5-4 and TRBJ2-5, with 8 bases aligning to TRBD1. The germline CDR1 and CDR2 sequences are SGHNT and YYREEE (reference sequence). V shed 3 bases, J shed 4 bases, and the junction held 5 bases outside the gene matches. The CDR3 is 14 residues long. This CDR3 reads CASSSGQGRETQYF. CDR3 nucleotide sequence: TGTGCCAGCAGCTCCGGACAGGGCAGAGAGACCCAGTACTTC.

The chain couples TRBV7-2 to TRBJ1-2; weak D call: TRBD1 (5 bases). The CDR3 length is 14 residues. Germline CDR1 and CDR2: SGHTA and FQGNSA. V was shortened by 4 bases and J by 1 base, with 10 bases between the two germline ends. The CDR3 here is CASSYGAGNYGYTF. The CDR3 region has the DNA TGTGCCAGCAGCTATGGGGCGGGTAACTATGGCTACACCTTC.

A single count supports this clone. This sample includes further DNA sequences coding for the same CDR3. This chain connects TRBV2 to TRBJ2-3; 9 bases fit TRBD1. Trimming took 6 bases from V and 4 from J; bases not matched to a gene: 5. Germline V gene data show CDR1 as SNHLY and CDR2 as FYNNEI. This CDR3 region has 14 residues. The CDR3 sequence: CASRRTGVADTQYF. The DNA for the CDR3 is TGTGCCAGCAGGCGGACAGGGGTCGCAGATACGCAGTATTTT.

V and J are TRBV27 and TRBJ1-6; 9 bases are shared with TRBD1. In germline, CDR1 is MNHEY, CDR2 SMNVEV (reference sequence). This CDR3 is built from 19 residues. With V trimmed by 10 bases and J by 7 bases, 23 bases remained unmatched. CDR3 DNA sequence: TGTGCCATCTTTCCCTATGGCCAACCTACAGGGGGCAAGAATTCACCCCTCCACTTT. It is translated as CAIFPYGQPTGGKNSPLHF.

The rearrangement uses TRBV5-4 and TRBJ2-1; D not certain. V lost 3 bases and J 3 bases, leaving 4 bases between the germline ends. This CDR3 comprises 12 residues. CDR1 SGHNT and CDR2 YYREEE come from the germline V gene (reference sequence). The CDR3 protein is CASSSNYNEQFF. In nucleotides, the CDR3 is TGTGCCAGCAGCTCCAACTACAATGAGCAGTTCTTC.

The chain has TRBV7-9 and TRBJ1-1; D is unclear. Per the germline V gene, CDR1 is SEHNR and CDR2 is FQNEAQ (reference sequence). This CDR3 region has 15 residues. The V gene lost 1 base and the J gene lost 3 bases, with 12 bases spanning the gap. The CDR3 nucleotides read TGTGCCAGCAGCTTAGGGCCCGGGATCTACACTGAAGCTTTCTTT. It encodes CASSLGPGIYTEAFF.

This clone has only a few counts. The chain joins TRBV2 to TRBJ1-6, with 7 bases aligning to TRBD1. CDR3 length equals 13 residues. Unmatched junction bases numbered 3, after V lost 3 bases and J lost 10 bases. CDR1 SNHLY and CDR2 FYNNEI come from the germline V gene. This CDR3 reads CASSEDRLSPLHF. In DNA, the CDR3 is TGTGCCAGCAGTGAGGACAGGCTCTCACCCCTCCACTTT. The whole variable domain, remainder taken from reference TRBV2 and TRBJ1-6, is EPEVTQTPSHQVTQMGQEVILRCVPISNHLYFYWYRQILGQKVEFLVSFYNNEISEKSEIFDDQFSVERPDGSNFTLKIRSTKLEDSAMYFCASSEDRLSPLHFGNGTRLTVT.